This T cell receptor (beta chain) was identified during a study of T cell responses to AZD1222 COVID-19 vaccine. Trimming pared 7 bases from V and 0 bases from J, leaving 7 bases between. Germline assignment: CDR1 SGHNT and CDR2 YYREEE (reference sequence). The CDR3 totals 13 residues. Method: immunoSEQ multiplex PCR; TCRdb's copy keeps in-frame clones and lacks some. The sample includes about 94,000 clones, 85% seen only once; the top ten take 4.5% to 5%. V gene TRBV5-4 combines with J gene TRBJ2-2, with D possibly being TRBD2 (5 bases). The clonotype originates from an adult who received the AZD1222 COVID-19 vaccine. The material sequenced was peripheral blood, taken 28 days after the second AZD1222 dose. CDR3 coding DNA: TGTGCCAGCGGGAGTTCGAACACCGGGGAGCTGTTTTTT. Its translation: CASGSSNTGELFF.